Below, 2 T cell receptor beta chains from the same sample are listed, as sequenced in a study of T cells after yellow fever vaccination (dated by TCRdb to between 2017 and 2020). The library was built by means of 5' RACE. Sequencing was performed on an Illumina HiSeq 2500. TCRdb cleaned the public reads at Q25 with fastp, built clones with MiXCR and kept in-frame beta chains. Entries are consolidated by CDR3 protein sequence, retaining the most common genes and DNA. Present in this sample are 250,000 or so distinct CDR3 sequences, about 7.1% of which were seen just once. The top ten clones comprise 0.85% of the sample. This sample's treatment or condition label indicates: live attenuated yellow fever vaccine strain. The input for sequencing was CD4+ T cells sorted from PBMCs, taken 15 days after the yellow fever booster vaccination. All receptors come from a man younger than 45 who received the YFV17D yellow fever vaccine.

This chain connects TRBV11-2 to TRBJ1-5; TRBD1 is a possible D gene (5 bases). Trimming pared 8 bases from V and 5 bases from J, leaving 19 bases between. CDR3 length: 15 amino acids. CDR1 is SGHAT and CDR2 is FQNNGV in the germline V gene. The DNA of the CDR3 is TGTGCCAGCTGGCCTGGGGGAGTGGCAGATCAGCCCCAGCATTTT. The encoded protein is CASWPGGVADQPQHF.

V usage is TRBV10-3 and J usage is TRBJ2-1, with 7 bases matching TRBD1. Germline CDR1 is ENHRY and CDR2 is SYGVKD. Losses at the gene ends were 11 bases for V and 2 bases for J; bases not matched to a gene: 12. The CDR3 is made up of 15 amino acids. The CDR3 coding sequence is TGTGCCGTCTCCGGCGAACAGGGGACCTACAATGAGCAGTTCTTC. Residues: CAVSGEQGTYNEQFF.